This TCR beta chain was captured in a study of cytomegalovirus exposure and HLA in healthy donors. Findings and limits, study-wide: In the 120 validation repertoires, just under 95% of cluster scores exceeded 0, per a later analysis. There were some 150 TCR beta chains listed as cytomegalovirus-associated.

The CDR3 has 16 residues. Germline CDR1 and CDR2: LNHDA and SQIVND (reference sequence). The V and J ends lost 1 base and 7 bases respectively, with 17 bases between them. TCRdb's copy holds only in-frame clones and misses some; the assay was immunoSEQ multiplex PCR. The sample has a few hundred thousand clones, 70% to 90% seen once. To note about this clone: Its antigen remains unknown.

This clonotype was sampled from a man aged 25-45 years in good health and CMV-seronegative. Sequencing used PBMCs. This chain links TRBV19 with TRBJ2-1; a weak D match, TRBD1 (6 bases). CDR3 sequence: CASSIVVPGAGNEQFF. DNA for the CDR3: TGTGCCAGTAGTATAGTGGTGCCAGGGGCTGGGAATGAGCAGTTCTTC. Full variable domain (rest looked up from reference TRBV19 and TRBJ2-1): DGGITQSPKYLFRKEGQNVTLSCEQNLNHDAMYWYRQDPGQGLRLIYYSQIVNDFQKGDIAEGYSVSREKKESFPLTVTSAQKNPTAFYLCASSIVVPGAGNEQFFGPGTRLTVL.